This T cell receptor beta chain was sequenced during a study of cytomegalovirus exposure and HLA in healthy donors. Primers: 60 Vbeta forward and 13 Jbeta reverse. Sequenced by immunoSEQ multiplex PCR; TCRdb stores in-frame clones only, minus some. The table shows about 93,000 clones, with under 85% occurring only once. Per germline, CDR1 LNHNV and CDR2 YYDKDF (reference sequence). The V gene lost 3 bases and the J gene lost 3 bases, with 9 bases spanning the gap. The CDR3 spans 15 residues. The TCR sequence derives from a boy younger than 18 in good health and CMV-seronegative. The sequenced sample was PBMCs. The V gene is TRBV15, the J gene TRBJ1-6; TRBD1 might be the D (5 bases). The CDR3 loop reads CATSSGGFYNSPLHF. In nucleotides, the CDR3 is TGTGCCACCAGCAGCGGGGGGTTCTATAATTCACCCCTCCACTTT.